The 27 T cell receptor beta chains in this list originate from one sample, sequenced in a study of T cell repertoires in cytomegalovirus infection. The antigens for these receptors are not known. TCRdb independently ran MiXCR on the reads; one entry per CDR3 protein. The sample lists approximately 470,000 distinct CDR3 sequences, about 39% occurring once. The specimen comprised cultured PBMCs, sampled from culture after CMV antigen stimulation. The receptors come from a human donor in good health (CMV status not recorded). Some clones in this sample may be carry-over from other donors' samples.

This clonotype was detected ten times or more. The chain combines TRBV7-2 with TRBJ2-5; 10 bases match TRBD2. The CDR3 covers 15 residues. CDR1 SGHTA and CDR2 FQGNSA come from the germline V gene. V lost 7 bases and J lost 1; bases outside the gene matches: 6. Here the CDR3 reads CASTRLAGPQETQYF. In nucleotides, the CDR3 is TGTGCCAGCACCAGACTAGCGGGCCCCCAAGAGACCCAGTACTTC. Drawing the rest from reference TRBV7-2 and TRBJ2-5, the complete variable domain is GAGVSQSPSNKVTEKGKDVELRCDPISGHTALYWYRQSLGQGLEFLIYFQGNSAPDKSGLPSDRFSAERTGGSVSTLTIQRTQQEDSAVYLCASTRLAGPQETQYFGPGTRLLVL.

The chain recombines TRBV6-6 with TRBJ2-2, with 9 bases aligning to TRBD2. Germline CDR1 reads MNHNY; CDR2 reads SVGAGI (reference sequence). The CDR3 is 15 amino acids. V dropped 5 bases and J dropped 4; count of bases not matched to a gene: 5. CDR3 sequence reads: CASSVRGGLTGELFF. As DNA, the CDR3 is TGTGCCAGCAGTGTGCGGGGGGGCCTCACCGGGGAGCTGTTTTTT.

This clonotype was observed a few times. In DNA form, the CDR3 reads TGTGCCAGCAGCTTAGTTGGAGCCGAACAGGGGGAAATAGTAAAAAGCAATCAGCCCCAGCATTTT. Translation: CASSLVGAEQGEIVKSNQPQHF. The genes are TRBV7-6 and TRBJ1-5; 8 nucleotides line up with TRBD1. The CDR3 is 22 amino acids. CDR1 is SGHVS, CDR2 FNYEAQ, per germline. The V and J ends lost 1 base and 1 base, in that order; junction bases with no gene match: 21.

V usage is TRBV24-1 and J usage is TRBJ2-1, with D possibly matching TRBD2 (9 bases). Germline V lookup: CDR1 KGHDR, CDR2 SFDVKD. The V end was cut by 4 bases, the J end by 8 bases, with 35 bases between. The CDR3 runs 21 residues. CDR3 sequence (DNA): TGTGCCACCAGTGAAGCCGGGACAGGCGAGAGACTAGCGGCTTCTAGGGATGAGCAGTTCTTC. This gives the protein CATSEAGTGERLAASRDEQFF.

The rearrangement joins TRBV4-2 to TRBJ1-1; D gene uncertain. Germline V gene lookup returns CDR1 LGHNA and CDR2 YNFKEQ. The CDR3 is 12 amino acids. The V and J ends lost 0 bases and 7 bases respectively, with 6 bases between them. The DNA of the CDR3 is TGTGCCAGCAGCCAAGAGGGAGGTGAAGCTTTCTTT. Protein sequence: CASSQEGGEAFF.

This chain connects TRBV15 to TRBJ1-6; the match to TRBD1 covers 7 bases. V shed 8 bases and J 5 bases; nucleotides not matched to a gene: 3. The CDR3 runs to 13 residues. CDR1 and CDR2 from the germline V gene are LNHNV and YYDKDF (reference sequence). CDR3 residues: CATAGQNNSPLHF. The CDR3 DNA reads TGTGCCACCGCGGGACAGAATAATTCACCCCTCCACTTT.

The CDR3 sequence is CATSRTYEQFF. CDR3 nucleotides: TGTGCCACTTCCCGGACGTATGAGCAGTTCTTC. This chain uses TRBV10-3 with TRBJ2-1; D remains ambiguous. Deletions cut 10 bases from V and 8 bases from J, with 12 bases between. Germline V gene sequence: CDR1 ENHRY, CDR2 SYGVKD. The CDR3 totals 11 residues.

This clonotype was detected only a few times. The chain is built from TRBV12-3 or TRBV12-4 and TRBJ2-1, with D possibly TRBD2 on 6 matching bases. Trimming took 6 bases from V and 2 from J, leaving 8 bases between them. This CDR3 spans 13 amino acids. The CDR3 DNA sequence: TGTGCCAGCAGGGGGGGACCCTACAATGAGCAGTTCTTC. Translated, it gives CASRGGPYNEQFF.

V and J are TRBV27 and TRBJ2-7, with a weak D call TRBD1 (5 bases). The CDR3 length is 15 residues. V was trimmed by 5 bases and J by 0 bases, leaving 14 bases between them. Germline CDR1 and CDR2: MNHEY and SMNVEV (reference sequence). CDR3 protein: CASSPLKDNSYEQYF. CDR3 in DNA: TGTGCCAGCAGTCCCCTTAAGGACAACTCCTACGAGCAGTACTTC.

The CDR3 nucleotides read TGTGCCACAGGACTAGCGGGAGACGAGCAGTACTTC. Its protein product is CATGLAGDEQYF. The rearrangement joins TRBV10-3 to TRBJ2-7; 13 nucleotides line up with TRBD2. This CDR3 comprises 12 residues. Germline trimming cut 10 bases from V and 5 bases from J; bases unmatched to any gene: 2. CDR1 is ENHRY, CDR2 SYGVKD, per germline.

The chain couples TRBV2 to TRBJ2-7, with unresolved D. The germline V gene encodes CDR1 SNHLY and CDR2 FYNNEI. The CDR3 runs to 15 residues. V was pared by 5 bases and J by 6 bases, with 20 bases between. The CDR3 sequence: CASSLDFRPRSEQYF. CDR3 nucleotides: TGTGCCAGCAGTCTAGACTTCCGGCCCCGGAGCGAGCAGTACTTC.

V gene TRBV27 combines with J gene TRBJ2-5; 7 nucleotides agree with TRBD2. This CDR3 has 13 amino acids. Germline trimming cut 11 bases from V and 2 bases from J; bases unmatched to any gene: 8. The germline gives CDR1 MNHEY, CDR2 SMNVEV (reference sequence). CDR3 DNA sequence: TGTGCCTCTGCGGGGGACGGGCAAGAGACCCAGTACTTC. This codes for CASAGDGQETQYF.

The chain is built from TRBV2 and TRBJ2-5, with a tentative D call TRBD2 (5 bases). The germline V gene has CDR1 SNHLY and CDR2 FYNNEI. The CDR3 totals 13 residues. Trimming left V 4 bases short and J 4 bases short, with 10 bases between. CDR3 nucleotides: TGTGCCAGCAGTGTAATGGCGGGAGAGACCCAGTACTTC. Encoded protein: CASSVMAGETQYF.

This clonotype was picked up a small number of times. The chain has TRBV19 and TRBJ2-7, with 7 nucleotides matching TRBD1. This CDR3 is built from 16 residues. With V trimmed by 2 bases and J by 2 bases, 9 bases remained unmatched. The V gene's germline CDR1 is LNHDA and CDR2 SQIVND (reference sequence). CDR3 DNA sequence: TGTGCCAGTAGTATATCCTACAGGGGAGCCACCTACGAGCAGTACTTC. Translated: CASSISYRGATYEQYF.

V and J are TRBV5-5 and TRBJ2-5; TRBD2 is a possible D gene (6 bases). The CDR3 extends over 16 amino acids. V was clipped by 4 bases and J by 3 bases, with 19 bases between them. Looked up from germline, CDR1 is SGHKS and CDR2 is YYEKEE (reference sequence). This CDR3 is CASSPRTWGVEETQYF. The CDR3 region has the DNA TGTGCCAGCAGCCCTCGAACCTGGGGGGTCGAAGAGACCCAGTACTTC.

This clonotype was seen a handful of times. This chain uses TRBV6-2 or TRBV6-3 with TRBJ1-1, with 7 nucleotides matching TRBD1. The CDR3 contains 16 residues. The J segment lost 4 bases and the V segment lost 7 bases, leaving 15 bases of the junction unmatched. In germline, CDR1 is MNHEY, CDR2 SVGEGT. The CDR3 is CASTLTSDRSTTEAFF. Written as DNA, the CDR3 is TGTGCCAGCACATTAACGTCGGACAGGTCGACCACTGAAGCTTTCTTT.

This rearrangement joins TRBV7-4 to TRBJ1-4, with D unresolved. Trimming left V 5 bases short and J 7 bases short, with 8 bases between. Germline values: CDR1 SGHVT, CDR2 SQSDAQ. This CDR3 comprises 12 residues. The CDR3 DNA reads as TGTGCCAGCAGCCTCACCGCTGAAAAACTGTTTTTT. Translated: CASSLTAEKLFF.

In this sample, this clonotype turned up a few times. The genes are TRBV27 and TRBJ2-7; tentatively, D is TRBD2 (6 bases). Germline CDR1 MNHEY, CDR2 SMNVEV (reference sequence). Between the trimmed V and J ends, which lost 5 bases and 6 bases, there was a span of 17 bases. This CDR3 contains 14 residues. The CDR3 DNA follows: TGTGCCAGCAGTGCTAGCGTAGATTTTACCGAGCAGTACTTC. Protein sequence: CASSASVDFTEQYF.

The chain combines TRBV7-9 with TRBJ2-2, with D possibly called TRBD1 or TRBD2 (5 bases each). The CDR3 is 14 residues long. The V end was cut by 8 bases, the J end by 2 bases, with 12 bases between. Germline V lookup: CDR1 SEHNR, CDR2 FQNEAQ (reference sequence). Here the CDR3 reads CASGGRRNTGELFF. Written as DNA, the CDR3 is TGTGCCAGCGGGGGACGGAGAAACACCGGGGAGCTGTTTTTT.

For the CDR3, the DNA is TGTGCCAGCAGCCCGGCCACAGGGGGGAATTCACCCCTCCACTTT. Protein product: CASSPATGGNSPLHF. V gene TRBV7-2 combines with J gene TRBJ1-6, with 8 bases that match TRBD1. The germline gives CDR1 SGHTA, CDR2 FQGNSA. The junction had 7 bases not matched to a gene; V was cut back by 5 bases and J by 7 bases. This CDR3 has 15 residues.

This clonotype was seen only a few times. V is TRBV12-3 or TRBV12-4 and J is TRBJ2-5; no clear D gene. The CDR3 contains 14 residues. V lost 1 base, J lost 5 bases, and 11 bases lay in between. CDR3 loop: CASSLGRRRETQYF. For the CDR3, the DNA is TGTGCCAGCAGTTTAGGGCGGCGTCGGGAGACCCAGTACTTC.

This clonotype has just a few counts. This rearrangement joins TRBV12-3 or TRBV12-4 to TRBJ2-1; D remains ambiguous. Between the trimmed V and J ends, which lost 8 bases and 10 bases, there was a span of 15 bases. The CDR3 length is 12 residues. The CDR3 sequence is CASCTLRREQFF. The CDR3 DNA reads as TGTGCCAGCTGCACCCTTAGAAGAGAGCAGTTCTTC.

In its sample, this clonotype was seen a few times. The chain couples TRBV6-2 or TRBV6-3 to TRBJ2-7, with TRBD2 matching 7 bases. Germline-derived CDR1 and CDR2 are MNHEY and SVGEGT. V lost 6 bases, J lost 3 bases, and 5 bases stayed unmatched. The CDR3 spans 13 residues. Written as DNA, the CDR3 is TGTGCCAGCAGACGGGGACTAAACTACGAGCAGTACTTC. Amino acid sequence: CASRRGLNYEQYF.

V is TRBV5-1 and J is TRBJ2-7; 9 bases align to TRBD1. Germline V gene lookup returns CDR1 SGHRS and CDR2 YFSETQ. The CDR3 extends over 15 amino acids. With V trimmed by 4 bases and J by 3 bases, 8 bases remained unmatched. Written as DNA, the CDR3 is TGCGCCAGCAGCGAGGGACCGGGACAGGGCTACGAGCAGTACTTC. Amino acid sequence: CASSEGPGQGYEQYF. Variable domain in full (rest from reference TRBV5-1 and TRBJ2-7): KAGVTQTPRYLIKTRGQQVTLSCSPISGHRSVSWYQQTPGQGLQFLFEYFSETQRNKGNFPGRFSGRQFSNSRSEMNVSTLELGDSALYLCASSEGPGQGYEQYFGPGTRLTVT.

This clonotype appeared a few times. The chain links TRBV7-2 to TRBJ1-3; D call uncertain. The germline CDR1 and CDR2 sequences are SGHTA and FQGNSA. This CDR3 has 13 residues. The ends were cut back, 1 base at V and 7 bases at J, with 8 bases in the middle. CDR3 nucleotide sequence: TGTGCCAGCAGCTTAGATGCCGGGAACACCATATATTTT. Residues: CASSLDAGNTIYF.

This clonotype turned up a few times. The CDR3 nucleotides are TGCAGCGTTGAAGATCTGGGGACCCAGTACTTC. This codes for CSVEDLGTQYF. The chain links TRBV29-1 to TRBJ2-5; D not resolved. CDR3 length: 11 residues. Germline V lookup: CDR1 SQVTM, CDR2 ANQGSEA. V was pared by 0 bases and J by 7 bases, with 6 bases between.

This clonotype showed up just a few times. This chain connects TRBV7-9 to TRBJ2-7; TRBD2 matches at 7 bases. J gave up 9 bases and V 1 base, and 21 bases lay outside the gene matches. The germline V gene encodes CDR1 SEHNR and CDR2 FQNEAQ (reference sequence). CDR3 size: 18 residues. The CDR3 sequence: CASSLEFGGGISSGVQYF. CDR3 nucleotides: TGTGCCAGCAGCTTAGAGTTTGGCGGGGGAATCTCGTCTGGGGTGCAGTACTTC.